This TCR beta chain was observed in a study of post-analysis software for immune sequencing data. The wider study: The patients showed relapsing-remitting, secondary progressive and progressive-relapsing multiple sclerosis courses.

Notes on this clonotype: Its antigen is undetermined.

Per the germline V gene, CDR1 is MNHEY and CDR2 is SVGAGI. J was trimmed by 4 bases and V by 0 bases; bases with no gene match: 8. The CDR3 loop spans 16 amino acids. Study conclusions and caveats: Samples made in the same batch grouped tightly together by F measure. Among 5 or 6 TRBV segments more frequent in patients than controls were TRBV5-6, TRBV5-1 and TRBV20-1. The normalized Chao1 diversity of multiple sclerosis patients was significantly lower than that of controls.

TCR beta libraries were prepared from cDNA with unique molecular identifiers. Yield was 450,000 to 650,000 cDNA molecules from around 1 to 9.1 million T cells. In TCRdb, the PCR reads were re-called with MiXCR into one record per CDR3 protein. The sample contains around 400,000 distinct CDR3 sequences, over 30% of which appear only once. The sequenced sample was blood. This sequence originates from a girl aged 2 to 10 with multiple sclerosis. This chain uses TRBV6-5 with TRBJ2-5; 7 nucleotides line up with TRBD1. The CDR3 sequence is CASSYSYRQGRETQYF. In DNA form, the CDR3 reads TGTGCCAGCAGTTACTCTTACCGACAGGGACGAGAGACCCAGTACTTC.